This TCR beta chain was captured by sequencing in a study of T cells after yellow fever vaccination (dated by TCRdb to about 2019). At the level of the whole study: The SMART-Seq v4 Ultra Low Input RNA kit was used to prepare libraries from fractions with low cell numbers. To track T-cell clones before and after primary and booster YFV17D yellow fever vaccination, bulk TCR alpha and beta repertoires were sequenced longitudinally. Two healthy male donors made up the cohort, one aged 18 to 29 years and the other aged 30 to 39 years. Blood was collected at multiple timepoints before and after primary and secondary immunization, and bulk PBMC replicates and cell subsets were isolated. Beyond this particular receptor, the publication reports: Because only two donors were included in the study, the extent to which the findings can be generalized is limited. A small fraction of clonotypes showed up in both the CD4 and CD8 compartments, probably as a result of convergent recombination. Compared with the primary T-cell response, the secondary T-cell response was weaker but faster, peaking on day 5 rather than day 15. After the booster, most clones that had expanded after primary vaccination were detected again (approximately 96% of CD4 and around nine tenths of CD8), suggesting broad maintenance of memory. Computational filtering was needed because FACS-sorted repertoires could contain abundant contaminating clonotypes from the bulk population.

TCR cDNA was made using 5'RACE template switching, a step that added a universal primer site and unique molecular identifiers. cDNA synthesis was primed from both the TCR alpha and TCR beta constant segments. Library amplification involved two PCR steps, and the second step added sample barcodes and sequencing adapters. Sequencing of the libraries was done on either Illumina HiSeq 2500 (2x100 bp) or NovaSeq (2x150 bp). In the authors' own workflow: MIGEC handled demultiplexing of reads and collapsing into UMI consensus sequences, while MiXCR performed V(D)J alignment. Clonotypes responding to the vaccine were identified with edgeR on replicate PBMC samples, with the criteria of FDR below 0.01 and a log2 fold change above 5 up to day 15. Each bulk clonotype was labeled CD4 or CD8 based on which sequenced repertoire, CD4 or CD8, contained the clonotype at higher abundance. TCRdb's own reprocessing of the public reads used fastp at Q25 and MiXCR and kept productive beta chains. Here each entry gathers all rows of one CDR3 protein and keeps the most common genes and DNA. These V and J calls rely on TCRdb rather than the paper's analysis. The sample has about 74,000 distinct CDR3 sequences on record, 7.1% of them singletons. The ten most abundant clones make up under 45% of the sample.

This specimen's treatment or condition label, interpreted: live attenuated yellow fever vaccine strain. PBMCs were isolated from peripheral blood using a standard Ficoll-Paque protocol. Dynabeads CD4 and CD8 positive selection kits were used to isolate the CD4 and CD8 T-cell fractions. TriZol was used to extract RNA from bulk PBMCs, from CD4 and CD8 fractions, and from dextramer-positive and dextramer-negative fractions. CDR1 and CDR2 are drawn from the germline V gene (reference sequence): DFQATT, SNEGSKA. V was cut back by 7 bases and J by 2 bases, leaving a gap of 16 bases between them. The CDR3 contains 14 residues, cysteine and phenylalanine counted. Only the CDR3 portion is preserved as DNA: 42 bases, with reading frame beginning at the first base. This clonotype was seen only a few times. The antigen it recognizes is unknown. Per-nucleotide qualities are absent, and no much larger clonotype sits a single base away.

Specimen: CD8+ T cells sorted from PBMCs, collected around 5 days after the first yellow fever vaccination. The sequence links TRBV20-1 to TRBJ2-3; possibly the D gene is TRBD2, per 6 matching bases. The clonotype comes from a man between 18 and 35 years old who received the YFV17D yellow fever vaccine. The DNA reads as follows: TGCAGTGGCCTCGGGGGACCTTACACAGATACGCAGTATTTT. Its product reads: CSGLGGPYTDTQYF.